Presented here are 19 T cell receptor beta chains from one specimen sequenced in a study of read filtering for tumor transcriptome and immune sequencing. The library was built from about 0.4 ug RNA with molecular barcoded adaptors for alpha/delta and beta/gamma chains. TCRdb passed the reads through MiXCR, listing each CDR3 protein once. The table shows about 5,500 distinct CDR3 sequences, with around 21% occurring only once. Sequencing was done on a sample of a population of CD138-negative cells sorted from bone marrow. These receptors all stem from a donor at least 40 years old with multiple myeloma.

Relative to its sample, this clonotype is medium-sized. The CDR3: CASSDPETQYF. The DNA of the CDR3 is TGTGCCAGCAGTGATCCGGAGACCCAGTACTTC. This rearrangement joins TRBV2 to TRBJ2-5; no clear D. V lost 3 bases and J lost 5, with 4 bases in between. This CDR3 region has 11 residues. Germline values: CDR1 SNHLY, CDR2 FYNNEI.

The chain uses TRBV11-2 and TRBJ2-1; TRBD2 agrees at 11 bases. V shed 4 bases, J shed 1 base, and the junction held 6 bases outside the gene matches. Looked up from germline, CDR1 is SGHAT and CDR2 is FQNNGV. CDR3 length equals 17 residues. This CDR3 is CASSSRLAGMSYNEQFF. In DNA, the CDR3 is TGTGCCAGCAGCTCCCGACTAGCGGGAATGTCCTACAATGAGCAGTTCTTC.

By its share, this clonotype is medium-sized. The chain joins TRBV4-3 to TRBJ2-2; D gene unclear. Germline lookup yields CDR1 LGHNA and CDR2 YSLEER. V lost 4 bases and J lost 5, with 14 bases in between. The CDR3 has 15 amino acids. Written as DNA, the CDR3 is TGCGCCAGCAGCCTCCTCAGGATTAAGACCGGGGAGCTGTTTTTT. Its translation: CASSLLRIKTGELFF.

This clonotype is classed as medium-sized. This chain links TRBV10-2 with TRBJ2-3, with a possible D match to TRBD2 (7 bases). Germline loops: CDR1 WSHSY, CDR2 SAAADI. This CDR3 spans 14 amino acids. Trimming left V 6 bases short and J 0 bases short, with 10 bases between. The CDR3 sequence is CASRGGASTDTQYF. CDR3 sequence (DNA): TGCGCCAGCAGGGGGGGGGCTAGCACAGATACGCAGTATTTT.

This clonotype appeared many times. The chain links TRBV9 to TRBJ2-1; 8 nucleotides align to TRBD2. Per germline, CDR1 SGDLS and CDR2 YYNGEE. Trimming removed 0 bases from V and 7 bases from J; junction bases left unmatched: 6. The CDR3 has 15 residues. The CDR3 loop reads CASSVGSGTPNEQFF. For the CDR3, the DNA is TGTGCCAGCAGCGTAGGTAGCGGGACTCCTAATGAGCAGTTCTTC.

This clonotype appeared many times. The genes are TRBV20-1 and TRBJ1-3, with 8 bases matching TRBD1. Germline V gene lookup returns CDR1 DFQATT and CDR2 SNEGSKA (reference sequence). The CDR3 contains 14 residues. V gave up 5 bases and J gave up 1 base; unmatched junction bases: 4. The CDR3 nucleotides read TGCAGTGCTGGGAGGACAGGGTCTGGAAACACCATATATTTT. Its translation: CSAGRTGSGNTIYF.

In the case of this clonotype: This likely stems from a read error, as it lies one base from a far larger clone. The chain is built from TRBV6-1 and TRBJ1-6; tentatively, D is TRBD1 (5 bases). Matching the DNA end better, TRBJ1-1 makes the J call doubtful. This CDR3 is 12 amino acids long. Germline loops: CDR1 MNHNS, CDR2 SASEGT. The DNA of the CDR3 is TGTGCCAGCAGTGCAGGGAGCACTGTAGCTTTCTTT. Its translation: CASSAGSTVAFF.

Worth noting for this clonotype: A far larger clone lies a single base away; this is likely a read error. The chain carries TRBV6-5 and TRBJ2-1; TRBD2 matches 8 bases. The CDR3 runs 16 residues. V trimming: 6 bases; J trimming: 4 bases; junction bases outside the gene matches: 11. CDR1 and CDR2 (germline): MNHEY, SVGAGI. In nucleotides, the CDR3 is TGTGCCAGCAGCCCCACCGAAATAGCGGGATACAATGAGCAGTTCTTC. It encodes CASSPTEIAGYNEQFF.

With respect to this clonotype: With a much larger clone just one base away, this may be a read error. The chain couples TRBV12-3 or TRBV12-4 to TRBJ1-3; D is uncertain. The CDR3 contains 14 residues. This chain's CDR3 is CASVRVNSGNAIYF. The CDR3 DNA follows: TGTGCCAGCGTTCGGGTAAACTCTGGAAACGCCATATATTTT.

Many counts were recorded for this clonotype. This chain joins TRBV5-4 and TRBJ2-3; no clear D. Trimming removed 0 bases from V and 0 bases from J, with 2 bases in between. CDR3 size: 13 residues. CDR1 and CDR2 from the germline V gene are SGHNT and YYREEE (reference sequence). CDR3 amino acids: CASSLDSTDTQYF. The CDR3 DNA sequence: TGTGCCAGCAGCTTGGACAGCACAGATACGCAGTATTTT.

By sample share, this clonotype is medium-sized (0.01 to 0.1%). The DNA for the CDR3 is TGTGCCAGCAGCCAGGGGACAGGATCCAACGAGCAGTACTTC. Translating it yields CASSQGTGSNEQYF. The V and J genes are TRBV3-1 and TRBJ2-7; 8 bases are a match to TRBD1. V lost 3 bases, J lost 5 bases, and 6 bases stayed unmatched. This CDR3 is built from 14 residues. CDR1 and CDR2 from the germline V gene are LGHDT and YNNKEL (reference sequence).

This clonotype has at least ten counts. A much bigger clone sits one base away, suggesting this may be a read error. The missing conserved phenylalanine or tryptophan at the end of this CDR3 makes a read error likely. The chain links TRBV5-4 to TRBJ2-5; D remains unclear. Germline-derived CDR1 and CDR2 are SGHNT and YYREEE (reference sequence). The ends were cut back, 0 bases at V and 3 bases at J, with 6 bases in the middle. CDR3 length equals 13 residues. The CDR3 DNA reads TGTGCCAGCAGCTTGGCCCGGGAAGAGACCCAGTACCTC. Translated, it gives CASSLAREETQYL.

This clonotype was detected ten times or more. The chain uses TRBV6-5 and TRBJ2-7; TRBD2 might be the D (6 bases). The V gene lost 2 bases and the J gene lost 9 bases, with 17 bases spanning the gap. The CDR3 loop spans 14 amino acids. The germline V gene encodes CDR1 MNHEY and CDR2 SVGAGI. The CDR3: CASSYGKAGLGQYF. CDR3 nucleotides: TGTGCCAGCAGTTACGGGAAAGCGGGCCTGGGGCAGTACTTC.

This clonotype was detected ten times or more. V is TRBV20-1 and J is TRBJ2-2; the match to TRBD2 covers 8 bases. Germline values: CDR1 DFQATT, CDR2 SNEGSKA (reference sequence). The CDR3 totals 14 residues. The V and J ends lost 5 bases and 5 bases, in that order; junction bases with no gene match: 7. DNA for the CDR3: TGCAGTGCTCAGCGGGAGCTCCGGACCGGGGAGCTGTTTTTT. This sequence encodes CSAQRELRTGELFF.

Concerning this clonotype itself: No conserved phenylalanine or tryptophan ends this CDR3, so it is likely a read error. This rearrangement joins TRBV6-2 or TRBV6-3 to TRBJ2-5, with 8 bases identical to TRBD1. This CDR3 has 13 residues. The germline gives CDR1 MNHEY, CDR2 SVGEGT. This chain's CDR3 is CAGRQGNQETQYL. The DNA for the CDR3 is TGTGCCGGCAGACAGGGGAACCAAGAGACCCAGTACCTC.

This clonotype is labeled medium-sized. The chain uses TRBV11-1 and TRBJ2-1, with 10 bases matching TRBD2. V was clipped by 5 bases and J by 3 bases; unmatched bases: 10. Germline V gene data show CDR1 as SGHAT and CDR2 as FQDESV (reference sequence). This CDR3 comprises 17 residues. CDR3 in amino acids: CASSREPGLAIYNEQFF. As DNA, the CDR3 is TGTGCCAGCAGCCGGGAACCGGGACTAGCGATCTACAATGAGCAGTTCTTC.

This clonotype was found many times. The chain has TRBV29-1 and TRBJ2-3; 9 bases match TRBD1. Germline V gene lookup returns CDR1 SQVTM and CDR2 ANQGSEA. The CDR3 loop spans 14 amino acids. The J segment lost 5 bases and the V segment lost 6 bases, leaving 9 bases of the junction unmatched. CDR3 residues: CSVGNRGPGDTQYF. The CDR3 DNA reads as TGCAGCGTGGGAAACAGGGGGCCGGGAGATACGCAGTATTTT.

This clonotype is deemed medium-sized. The chain has TRBV6-5 and TRBJ1-1, with 10 positions matching TRBD1. Germline V gives CDR1 MNHEY, CDR2 SVGAGI. The CDR3 consists of 15 residues. V shed 6 bases, J shed 5 bases, and the junction held 9 bases outside the gene matches. CDR3 nucleotide sequence: TGTGCCAGCAGAACTCGGACAGGGGGATTTACTGAAGCTTTCTTT. It encodes CASRTRTGGFTEAFF.

Comments on this clonotype: A junction boundary mismatches the germline segment, possibly from a read error. V usage is TRBV5-4 and J usage is TRBJ2-7, with no clear D. CDR1 SGHNT and CDR2 YYREEE come from the germline V gene (reference sequence). The CDR3 has 14 residues. As DNA, the CDR3 is TGTGCCAGCAGCCTGGAGTTGGGTTACTACGAGCTGTACTTC. It codes for CASSLELGYYELYF.